One and the same sample provided the 20 T cell receptor beta chains below, sequenced in a study of CD8 T cells in ankylosing spondylitis. TCRdb reanalysed the 5' RACE reads using MiXCR and keeps one entry per CDR3 protein. This table holds approximately 520,000 distinct CDR3 sequences, roughly 5.3% found once. Antigen specificity for these receptors is unknown. General study findings and limits: A TCR beta motif of roughly eight highly homologous variants seemed to mark ankylosing spondylitis blood.

The sample was blood, either unsorted or a sorted T cell fraction (not recorded which). The receptors come from a male donor with ankylosing spondylitis.

This clonotype has a count of ten or more. The chain links TRBV4-3 to TRBJ1-1, with a weak D call TRBD1 (5 bases). V lost 1 base, J lost 0 bases, and 9 bases lay in between. The germline gives CDR1 LGHNA, CDR2 YSLEER. This CDR3 has 15 amino acids. The CDR3: CASSQGAGLNTEAFF. The CDR3 DNA sequence: TGCGCCAGCAGCCAAGGGGCAGGGCTGAACACTGAAGCTTTCTTT.

This clonotype has ten or more counts. CDR3 residues: CSARDLRGWETQYF. The CDR3 DNA reads as TGCAGTGCTAGAGATCTTAGGGGATGGGAGACCCAGTACTTC. The V call is TRBV20-1, the J call TRBJ2-5; a possible D gene is TRBD1 (5 bases). The CDR3 spans 14 residues. The V end lost 0 bases, the J end lost 5 bases, and 13 bases lay between the germline ends. CDR1 is DFQATT and CDR2 is SNEGSKA in the germline V gene (reference sequence).

This clonotype was recorded many times. The CDR3 nucleotides read TGTGCCAGCTCATCGTTGACAGGAGTTTTGACCGGGGAGCTGTTTTTT. As protein: CASSSLTGVLTGELFF. This sequence joins TRBV18 and TRBJ2-2; a weak D match, TRBD1 (6 bases). Looked up from germline, CDR1 is KGHSH and CDR2 is LQKENI. This CDR3 has 16 amino acids. Trimming stripped 5 bases from V and 5 bases from J, with 18 bases between.

This clonotype was observed many times. This chain uses TRBV10-3 with TRBJ2-3; 9 bases agree with TRBD2. V was clipped by 2 bases and J by 0 bases; unmatched bases: 3. This CDR3 is 16 amino acids long. Germline CDR1 and CDR2: ENHRY and SYGVKD. CDR3 protein: CAISEGLAISTDTQYF. CDR3 sequence (DNA): TGTGCCATCAGTGAGGGACTAGCGATCAGCACAGATACGCAGTATTTT.

This clonotype was observed at least ten times. The chain employs TRBV20-1 and TRBJ2-3; D is unclear. The germline gives CDR1 DFQATT, CDR2 SNEGSKA (reference sequence). The CDR3 is 12 residues long. The V gene lost 3 bases and the J gene lost 3 bases, with 7 bases spanning the gap. DNA of the CDR3: TGCAGTGCTAGTATGACTACAGATACGCAGTATTTT. It codes for CSASMTTDTQYF.

Comment on this clonotype: A junction boundary mismatches the germline segment, possibly from a read error. V is TRBV3-1 and J is TRBJ2-7; D gene uncertain. This CDR3 has 17 residues. Germline V gene sequence: CDR1 LGHDT, CDR2 YNNKEL (reference sequence). The CDR3 loop reads CACSPPSGRPHSYEQYF. The CDR3 DNA reads as TGTGCCTGCAGCCCACCTTCAGGCAGGCCCCACTCCTACGAGCAGTACTTC.

This clonotype was counted at least ten times. This CDR3 is CASSWGISYEQYF. The DNA for the CDR3 is TGTGCCAGCAGTTGGGGCATATCCTACGAGCAGTACTTC. J is TRBJ2-7 and V is TRBV27; possible D gene TRBD1, 5 bases. The CDR3 is 13 amino acids. The V and J ends lost 4 bases and 1 base respectively, with 8 bases between them. CDR1 is MNHEY and CDR2 is SMNVEV in the germline V gene (reference sequence).

This clonotype was seen repeatedly, ten times or more. This chain uses TRBV4-3 with TRBJ1-1; D not certain. The CDR3 covers 11 residues. The germline V gene has CDR1 LGHNA and CDR2 YSLEER. With 5 bases removed from V and 6 bases from J, the gap between germline ends came to 7 bases. The CDR3, as DNA: TGCGCCAGCAGCTCCGGGCCTGAAGCTTTCTTT. Protein sequence: CASSSGPEAFF.

The table lists this clonotype with many counts. V usage is TRBV28 and J usage is TRBJ2-7; D is perhaps TRBD1 (5 bases). V lost 5 bases to trimming and J lost 2 bases, with 13 bases between them. This CDR3 has 14 residues. The germline V gene has CDR1 MDHEN and CDR2 SYDVKM. This CDR3 reads CASSRKDITYEQYF. The CDR3 DNA reads as TGTGCCAGCAGTCGAAAGGACATCACCTACGAGCAGTACTTC.

This clonotype has a count of ten or more. V and J are TRBV20-1 and TRBJ2-3; D gene unclear. CDR3 length equals 13 residues. Between the trimmed V and J ends, which lost 2 bases and 6 bases, there was a span of 12 bases. The germline V gene encodes CDR1 DFQATT and CDR2 SNEGSKA (reference sequence). The CDR3 protein is CSARPNSMDTQYF. The CDR3 DNA reads as TGCAGTGCTAGACCCAATTCCATGGATACGCAGTATTTT.

This clonotype was detected only a few times. This rearrangement joins TRBV9 to TRBJ2-7; tentatively, D is TRBD2 (7 bases). This CDR3 has 13 residues. The germline CDR1 and CDR2 sequences are SGDLS and YYNGEE. V lost 4 bases and J 11 bases, leaving 19 bases between the germline ends. The CDR3 DNA follows: TGTGCCAGCAGCCCCGGGGGGCAGGTCCCCAAGTACTTC. It translates to CASSPGGQVPKYF. Supplemented by reference TRBV9 and TRBJ2-7, the full variable domain reads DSGVTQTPKHLITATGQRVTLRCSPRSGDLSVYWYQQSLDQGLQFLIQYYNGEERAKGNILERFSAQQFPDLHSELNLSSLELGDSALYFCASSPGGQVPKYFGPGTRLTVT.

The gene calls are TRBV6-1 and TRBJ2-5; D is ambiguous. The V end lost 5 bases, the J end lost 1 base, and 11 bases lay between the germline ends. This CDR3 has 14 residues. Looked up from germline, CDR1 is MNHNS and CDR2 is SASEGT. In DNA, the CDR3 is TGTGCCAGCAGTCCCCCGCCAGCCCAAGAGACCCAGTACTTC. It codes for CASSPPPAQETQYF.

This clonotype was recorded many times. V gene TRBV4-2 combines with J gene TRBJ2-1; 10 bases map to TRBD2. This CDR3 has 15 amino acids. With V trimmed by 3 bases and J by 3 bases, 2 bases remained unmatched. Germline V gives CDR1 LGHNA, CDR2 YNFKEQ. The CDR3 reads CASSHLAGDYNEQFF. The CDR3 DNA follows: TGTGCCAGCAGCCATCTAGCGGGAGACTACAATGAGCAGTTCTTC.

This clonotype was recorded at least ten times. The genes are TRBV5-1 and TRBJ2-3; 11 bases agree with TRBD2. Germline loops: CDR1 SGHRS, CDR2 YFSETQ. The junction had 7 bases not matched to a gene; V was cut back by 4 bases and J by 6 bases. CDR3 length: 15 amino acids. The CDR3 DNA reads TGCGCCAGCAGCACTACTAGCGGGGGAGGGGATACGCAGTATTTT. Its protein is CASSTTSGGGDTQYF.

At least ten counts were recorded for this clonotype. The chain recombines TRBV12-3 or TRBV12-4 with TRBJ2-1; D ambiguous. Trimming stripped 6 bases from V and 8 bases from J, with 17 bases between. The CDR3 sequence is 14 residues long. The CDR3: CASSSLKPYDEQFF. CDR3 sequence (DNA): TGTGCCAGCAGCTCTCTTAAGCCATATGATGAGCAGTTCTTC.

This clonotype was picked up many times. The chain employs TRBV11-2 and TRBJ1-2; 8 bases align to TRBD1. Per the germline V gene, CDR1 is SGHAT and CDR2 is FQNNGV. This CDR3 contains 15 residues. J lost 4 bases, V lost 3 bases, and 7 bases had no gene match. CDR3 DNA sequence: TGTGCCAGCAGCTTCACCGGACAGGGAGGCTATGGCTACACCTTC. Its protein is CASSFTGQGGYGYTF.

Many counts were recorded for this clonotype. V gene TRBV12-3 or TRBV12-4 combines with J gene TRBJ1-2; D call uncertain. CDR3 length: 15 residues. Trimming left V 1 base short and J 2 bases short, with 11 bases between. The CDR3, as DNA: TGTGCCAGCAGTTTAGGTGGGCGAGGAAACTATGGCTACACCTTC. Protein product: CASSLGGRGNYGYTF.

This clonotype was observed at least ten times. The V gene is TRBV29-1, the J gene TRBJ1-1, with D uncertain. Germline V lookup: CDR1 SQVTM, CDR2 ANQGSEA. This CDR3 has 11 residues. Trimming pared 5 bases from V and 5 bases from J, leaving 9 bases between. CDR3 loop: CSVSRLTEAFF. The DNA for the CDR3 is TGCAGCGTTTCCCGTTTAACTGAAGCTTTCTTT.

This clonotype was counted many times. The rearrangement links TRBV20-1 to TRBJ1-4, with 7 bases matching TRBD1. This CDR3 has 13 residues. The junction had 2 bases not matched to a gene; V was cut back by 0 bases and J by 7 bases. The germline gives CDR1 DFQATT, CDR2 SNEGSKA (reference sequence). The CDR3 DNA sequence: TGCAGTGCTAGAGACAGGGACAGTGAAAAACTGTTTTTT. The encoded protein is CSARDRDSEKLFF.

The chain combines TRBV4-2 with TRBJ2-1, with TRBD2 as a possible D gene (5 bases). The CDR3 totals 14 residues. Trimming pared 8 bases from V and 3 bases from J, leaving 14 bases between. CDR1 LGHNA and CDR2 YNFKEQ come from the germline V gene. In nucleotides, the CDR3 is TGTGCCAGCGGCCCCGGGGTCCGCTACAATGAGCAGTTCTTC. Amino acids: CASGPGVRYNEQFF.